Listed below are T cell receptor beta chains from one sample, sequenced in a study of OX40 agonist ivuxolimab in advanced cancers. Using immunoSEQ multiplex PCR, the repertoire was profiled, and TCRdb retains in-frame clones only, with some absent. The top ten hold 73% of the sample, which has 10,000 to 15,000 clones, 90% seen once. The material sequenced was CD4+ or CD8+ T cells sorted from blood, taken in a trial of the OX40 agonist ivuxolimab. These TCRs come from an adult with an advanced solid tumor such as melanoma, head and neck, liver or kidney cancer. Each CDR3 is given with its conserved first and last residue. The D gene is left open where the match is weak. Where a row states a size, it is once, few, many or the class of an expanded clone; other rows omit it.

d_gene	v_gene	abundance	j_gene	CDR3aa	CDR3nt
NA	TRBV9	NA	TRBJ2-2	CASSGMAVKGFTGELFF	TGTGCCAGCAGCGGGATGGCCGTAAAGGGCTTCACCGGGGAGCTGTTTTTT
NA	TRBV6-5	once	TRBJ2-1	CASSYTGTKSEQFF	TGTGCCAGCAGTTACACTGGAACAAAGAGTGAGCAGTTCTTC
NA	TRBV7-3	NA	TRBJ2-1	CASSFSDRASYNEQFF	TGTGCCAGCAGCTTCTCCGACCGGGCTTCCTACAATGAGCAGTTCTTC
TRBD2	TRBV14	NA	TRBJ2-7	CASSQDRWPGRAEQYF	TGTGCCAGCAGCCAAGATAGGTGGCCTGGGAGGGCCGAGCAGTACTTC
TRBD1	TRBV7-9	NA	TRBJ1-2	CASSSSGQGPRGYGYTF	TGTGCCAGCAGCTCCTCGGGACAGGGGCCGAGGGGCTATGGCTACACCTTC
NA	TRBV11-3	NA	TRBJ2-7	CASKGGIGLEQYF	TGTGCCAGCAAGGGCGGGATCGGCTTGGAGCAGTACTTC
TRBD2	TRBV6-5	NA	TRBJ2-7	CASSYSISGSYEQYF	TGTGCCAGCAGTTACTCGATTAGCGGGAGCTACGAGCAGTACTTC
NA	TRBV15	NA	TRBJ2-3	CATSSKGTLIPQYF	TGTGCCACCAGCAGTAAGGGGACCCTCATTCCGCAGTATTTT
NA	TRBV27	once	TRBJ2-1	CASSASHNEQFF	TGTGCCAGCAGTGCCTCTCACAATGAGCAGTTCTTC
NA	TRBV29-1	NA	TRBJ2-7	CSVEESSYEQYF	TGCAGCGTTGAAGAAAGCTCCTACGAGCAGTACTTC
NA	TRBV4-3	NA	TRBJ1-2	CASSQEGGAQSYGYTF	TGCGCCAGCAGCCAAGAGGGGGGGGCGCAGAGCTATGGCTACACCTTC
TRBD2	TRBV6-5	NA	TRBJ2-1	CASSYYRTSYNEQFF	TGTGCCAGCAGTTACTACCGGACTAGCTACAATGAGCAGTTCTTC
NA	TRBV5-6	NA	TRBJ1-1	CASSWTDMNTEAFF	TGTGCCAGCAGCTGGACAGATATGAACACTGAAGCTTTCTTT
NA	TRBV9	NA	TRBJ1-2	CASSVGQGDGGYTF	TGTGCCAGCAGCGTAGGGCAAGGGGATGGTGGCTACACCTTC
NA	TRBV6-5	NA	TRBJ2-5	CASSYGSDGVQYF	TGTGCCAGCAGTTACGGCTCCGACGGGGTCCAGTACTTC
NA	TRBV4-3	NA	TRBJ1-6	CASSQGGAYYNSPLHF	TGCGCCAGCAGCCAAGGTGGGGCCTACTATAATTCACCCCTCCACTTT
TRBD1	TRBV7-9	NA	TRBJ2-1	CASTDRAGYNEQFF	TGTGCCAGCACGGACAGGGCAGGGTACAATGAGCAGTTCTTC
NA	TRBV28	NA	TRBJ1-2	CASSLGTVYGYTF	TGTGCCAGCAGTTTGGGCACAGTCTATGGCTACACCTTC
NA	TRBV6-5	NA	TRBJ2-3	CASSYSINPDTQYF	TGTGCCAGCAGTTACTCGATAAACCCAGATACGCAGTATTTT
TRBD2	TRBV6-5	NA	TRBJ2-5	CASTTVGGLQETQYF	TGTGCCAGCACCACCGTGGGAGGGCTTCAGGAGACCCAGTACTTC
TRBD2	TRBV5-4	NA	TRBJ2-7	CASSLEGRSGGGYEQYF	TGTGCCAGCAGCTTGGAGGGGCGTAGCGGGGGTGGATACGAGCAGTACTTC
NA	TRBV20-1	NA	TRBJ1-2	CSADGHYGYTF	TGCAGTGCAGACGGTCACTATGGCTACACCTTC
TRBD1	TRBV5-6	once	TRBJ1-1	CASSRLQGLNTEAFF	TGTGCCAGCAGCCGGTTACAGGGGTTGAACACTGAAGCTTTCTTT
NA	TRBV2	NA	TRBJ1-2	CASREGGSDYGYTF	TGTGCCAGCAGAGAAGGGGGGTCTGACTATGGCTACACCTTC
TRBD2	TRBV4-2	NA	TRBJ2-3	CASSQLPVGRGGRADTQYF	TGTGCCAGCAGCCAACTACCCGTCGGGCGGGGGGGAAGGGCAGATACGCAGTATTTT
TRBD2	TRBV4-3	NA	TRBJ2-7	CASSQGRGNYEQYF	TGCGCCAGCAGCCAAGGGCGGGGGAACTACGAGCAGTACTTC
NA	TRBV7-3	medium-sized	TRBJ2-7	CASSLRGARAYEQYF	TGTGCCAGCAGCTTACGGGGGGCCAGGGCCTACGAGCAGTACTTC
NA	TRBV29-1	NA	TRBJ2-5	CSALLGGPETQYF	TGCAGCGCCCTCCTAGGGGGACCCGAGACCCAGTACTTC
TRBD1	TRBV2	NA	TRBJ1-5	CASSHVTTGGNQPQHF	TGTGCCAGCAGTCACGTTACGACAGGGGGTAATCAGCCCCAGCATTTT
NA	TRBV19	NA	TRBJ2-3	CASSTNWLGGTDTQYF	TGTGCCAGTAGTACTAACTGGTTAGGCGGCACAGATACGCAGTATTTT
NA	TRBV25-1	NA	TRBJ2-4	CASSDPTSHRGENIQYF	TGTGCCAGCAGTGACCCCACGTCGCACCGGGGAGAAAACATTCAGTACTTC
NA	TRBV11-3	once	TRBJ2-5	CASSLVWHVQETQYF	TGTGCCAGCAGCTTAGTGTGGCATGTCCAAGAGACCCAGTACTTC
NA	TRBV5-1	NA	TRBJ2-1	CASSLLGTKPYNEQFF	TGCGCCAGCAGCCTTCTTGGGACCAAACCCTACAATGAGCAGTTCTTC
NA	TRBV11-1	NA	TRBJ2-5	CASSFSAPGTQYF	TGTGCCAGCAGCTTCTCCGCGCCAGGGACCCAGTACTTC
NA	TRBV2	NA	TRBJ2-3	CASSDGREGTDTQYF	TGTGCCAGCAGTGACGGCAGGGAAGGAACAGATACGCAGTATTTT
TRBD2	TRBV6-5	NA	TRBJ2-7	CASSYVSGINYEQYF	TGTGCCAGCAGTTACGTTAGCGGGATTAACTACGAGCAGTACTTC
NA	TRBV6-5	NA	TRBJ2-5	CASSYSGETQYF	TGTGCCAGCAGTTACTCGGGGGAGACCCAGTACTTC
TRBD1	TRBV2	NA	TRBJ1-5	CASKSPGGAGQPQHF	TGTGCCAGCAAATCCCCAGGGGGGGCGGGTCAGCCCCAGCATTTT
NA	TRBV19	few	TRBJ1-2	CARQPAGYTF	TGTGCCAGGCAACCTGCTGGCTACACCTTC
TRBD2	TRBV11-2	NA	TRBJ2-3	CASSLAPSGITDTQYF	TGTGCCAGCAGCTTAGCCCCTAGCGGAATCACAGATACGCAGTATTTT
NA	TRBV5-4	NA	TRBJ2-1	CASSLSVTYNEQFF	TGTGCCAGCAGCCTTAGCGTCACCTACAATGAGCAGTTCTTC
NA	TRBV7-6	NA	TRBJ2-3	CASSLVQGADTQYF	TGTGCCAGCAGCTTAGTTCAGGGCGCAGATACGCAGTATTTT
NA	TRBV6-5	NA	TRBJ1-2	CASKAINYGYTF	TGTGCCAGCAAGGCGATCAACTATGGCTACACCTTC
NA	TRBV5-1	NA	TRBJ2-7	CASSLEGDAGEQYF	TGCGCCAGCAGCTTGGAGGGGGATGCAGGCGAGCAGTACTTC
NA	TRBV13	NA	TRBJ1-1	CASSLWAGSTEAFF	TGTGCCAGCAGCTTATGGGCAGGAAGCACTGAAGCTTTCTTT
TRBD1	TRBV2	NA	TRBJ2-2	CASSDMGQGASVGELFF	TGTGCCAGCAGTGATATGGGACAGGGGGCGTCGGTCGGGGAGCTATTTTTT
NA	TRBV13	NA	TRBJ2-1	CASSLSGYNEQFF	TGTGCCAGCAGCCTAAGCGGCTACAATGAGCAGTTCTTC
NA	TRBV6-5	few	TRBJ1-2	CASSYAEWSYGYTF	TGTGCCAGCAGTTACGCCGAATGGAGCTATGGCTACACCTTC
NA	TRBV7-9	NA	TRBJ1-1	CASRTDSPTGAFF	TGTGCCAGCCGCACGGACAGTCCCACTGGAGCTTTCTTT
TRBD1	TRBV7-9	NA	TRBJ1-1	CASSPPDRGRITEAFF	TGTGCCAGCAGCCCCCCGGACAGGGGGCGAATTACTGAAGCTTTCTTT
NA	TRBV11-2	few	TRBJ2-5	CASSLELGAQKTQYF	TGTGCCAGCAGCTTAGAATTGGGGGCCCAAAAGACCCAGTACTTC
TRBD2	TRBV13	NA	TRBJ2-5	CASSGETSGGGETQYF	TGTGCCAGCAGCGGCGAGACTAGCGGGGGGGGTGAGACCCAGTACTTC
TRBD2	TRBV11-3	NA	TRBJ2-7	CASSLLSLAGAYEQYF	TGTGCCAGCAGCCTCCTTTCGCTAGCGGGAGCCTACGAGCAGTACTTC
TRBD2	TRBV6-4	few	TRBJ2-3	CASSLLAGSTDTQYF	TGTGCCAGCAGCCTACTAGCGGGAAGCACAGATACGCAGTATTTT